This is a list of T cell receptor beta chains from one sample in a study of beta chain features in type 1 diabetes. Clones were read by immunoSEQ multiplex PCR, and TCRdb kept only the in-frame ones, dropping some. The table shows about 140,000 clones, with about 9.1% occurring only once. Material: central memory CD4+ T cells from blood. The receptor source for this set is a middle-aged woman in good health. CDR3s include the opening cysteine and the closing phenylalanine or tryptophan. The D gene is left open where the match is weak. Part of the rows lack a size; the others show once, few, many or a class for expanded clones.

.,few,TRBV5-1,TRBJ1-1,CASSHRERGTEAFF,TGCGCCAGCAGCCACAGGGAACGCGGCACTGAAGCTTTCTTT
.,.,TRBV5-4,TRBJ2-7,CVSSLGGGVGTYEQYF,TGTGTCAGCAGCCTGGGAGGAGGGGTAGGGACCTACGAGCAGTACTTC
.,few,TRBV6-6,TRBJ2-3,CASSPSGDTQYF,TGTGCCAGCAGCCCCTCCGGAGATACGCAGTATTTT
TRBD1,.,TRBV7-2,TRBJ2-7,CASSLSLTGARDEQYF,TGTGCCAGCAGCTTGAGCCTTACAGGGGCGCGCGACGAGCAGTACTTC
TRBD1,.,TRBV6-7,TRBJ2-7,CASSKPDRVIREQYF,TGTGCCAGCAGTAAACCGGACAGGGTAATCCGCGAGCAGTACTTC
.,.,TRBV7-9,TRBJ1-5,CASSSTRTVEPQHF,TGTGCCAGCAGTAGTACAAGGACTGTGGAGCCCCAGCATTTT
TRBD1,.,TRBV18,TRBJ2-7,CASSPPTNRGQDEQYF,TGTGCCAGCTCACCACCGACAAACAGGGGGCAAGACGAGCAGTACTTC
.,.,TRBV5-6,TRBJ2-7,CASSRGYDSYEQYF,TGTGCCAGCAGCCGGGGTTATGACTCCTACGAGCAGTACTTC
.,many,TRBV29-1,TRBJ1-4,CSAVQGLNEKLFF,TGCAGCGCCGTACAGGGCTTGAATGAAAAACTGTTTTTT
TRBD2,few,TRBV5-6,TRBJ2-5,CASSLATSGVEETQYF,TGTGCCAGCAGCTTGGCGACTAGCGGGGTTGAAGAGACCCAGTACTTC
TRBD1,.,TRBV5-1,TRBJ2-1,CASSLRGGWEEQFF,TGCGCCAGCAGCTTGAGAGGGGGCTGGGAGGAGCAGTTCTTC
.,many,TRBV7-9,TRBJ2-5,CASSLTSLATQYF,TGTGCCAGCAGCTTAACCTCTTTAGCGACCCAGTACTTC
.,.,TRBV6-5,TRBJ2-1,CASSHRVAGNEQFF,TGTGCCAGCAGCCACAGGGTAGCGGGCAATGAGCAGTTCTTC
TRBD1,.,TRBV20-1,TRBJ1-2,CSATTGGGYTF,TGCAGTGCAACCACAGGGGGAGGCTACACCTTC
TRBD1,few,TRBV5-5,TRBJ1-6,CASSSRQGMDSPLHF,TGTGCCAGCAGCTCACGACAGGGAATGGATTCACCCCTCCACTTT
TRBD2,many,TRBV7-9,TRBJ2-3,CASSRGLAGGILLTDTQYF,TGTGCCAGCAGCCGAGGACTAGCGGGGGGCATCCTCCTCACAGATACGCAGTATTTT
.,.,TRBV2,TRBJ1-5,CASKNRDHSNQPQHF,TGTGCCAGCAAGAACAGGGACCATAGCAATCAGCCCCAGCATTTT
TRBD1,few,TRBV6-1,TRBJ1-4,CASREQGSEKLFF,TGTGCCAGCAGAGAACAGGGGAGTGAAAAACTGTTTTTT
.,.,TRBV6-6,TRBJ1-4,CASSYSRGKAEKLFF,TGTGCCAGCAGTTACTCGAGGGGGAAGGCCGAAAAACTGTTTTTT
.,few,TRBV18,TRBJ1-1,CASSPAANTEAFF,TGTGCCAGCTCACCGGCGGCGAACACTGAAGCTTTCTTT
.,few,TRBV9,TRBJ1-1,CASSVRSGVGSAEAFF,TGTGCCAGCAGTGTCCGGTCGGGGGTCGGGAGCGCTGAAGCTTTCTTT
TRBD1,.,TRBV18,TRBJ1-6,CASSLGTDQSPLHF,TGTGCCAGCTCACTCGGGACAGATCAGTCACCCCTCCACTTT
TRBD2,.,TRBV5-1,TRBJ2-1,CASSLARGAGDEQFF,TGCGCCAGCAGCTTGGCGCGGGGGGCGGGAGATGAGCAGTTCTTC